The rows below give T cell receptor beta chains drawn from one sample of a study of shared clonotypes between healthy human individuals. Assay used: immunoSEQ multiplex PCR; TCRdb lists only in-frame clones, some missing. The sample lists roughly 2.2 million clones; about 90% were seen once. Sample: naive CD4+ T cells from PBMCs. These receptors all come from a man aged 18-30 years in good health. Some clones in this sample may be carry-over from other donors' samples. The CDR3 runs from the conserved cysteine through the conserved F or W. A D gene is named only where the DNA matches it firmly. The size entry is marked missing in some rows and otherwise reads once, few, many or a size class.

>few|TRBV19|TRBJ1-1|TRBD1
CASSQKGAGTTEAFF
TGTGCCAGTAGTCAGAAGGGGGCCGGGACCACTGAAGCTTTCTTT
>NA|TRBV2|TRBJ2-1|NA
CATSPLSSYNEQFF
TGTGCCACCTCTCCGCTTAGCTCCTACAATGAGCAGTTCTTC
>once|TRBV4-2|TRBJ2-7|TRBD1
CASSQAGFRDSSYEQYF
TGTGCCAGCAGCCAAGCGGGGTTCCGGGACAGTTCCTACGAGCAGTACTTC
>NA|TRBV27|TRBJ1-4|NA
CASSLSGVEKLFF
TGTGCCAGCAGTTTATCGGGAGTGGAAAAACTGTTTTTT
>NA|TRBV30|TRBJ2-1|NA
CACNSEGDGYEQFF
TGTGCCTGTAACTCGGAGGGAGACGGGTATGAGCAGTTCTTC
>NA|TRBV10-3|TRBJ1-4|NA
CATHSATNEKLFF
TGTGCCACCCACAGTGCAACTAATGAAAAACTGTTTTTT
>NA|TRBV6-5|TRBJ2-7|NA
CASSYTGRSYEQYF
TGTGCCAGCAGTTACACCGGACGGTCCTACGAGCAGTACTTC
>NA|TRBV4-1|TRBJ2-2|NA
CASSQLLAVGGELFF
TGCGCCAGCAGCCAATTACTAGCCGTAGGCGGGGAGCTGTTTTTT
>NA|TRBV5-1|TRBJ2-1|TRBD2
CASSGGLAGAPYNEQFF
TGCGCCAGCAGCGGAGGACTAGCGGGAGCCCCCTACAATGAGCAGTTCTTC
>few|TRBV30|TRBJ2-7|TRBD1
CAWSVGTGAYEQYF
TGTGCCTGGAGTGTAGGGACAGGGGCCTACGAGCAGTACTTC
>NA|TRBV7-6|TRBJ2-1|TRBD2
CASSVQLAGDVNEQFF
TGTGCCAGCAGCGTACAGCTAGCGGGAGACGTCAATGAGCAGTTCTTC
>NA|TRBV19|TRBJ1-5|NA
CASSIVSQPQHF
TGTGCCAGTAGTATAGTTAGTCAGCCCCAGCATTTT
>NA|TRBV6-1|TRBJ2-3|NA
CASRPGAPDTQYF
TGTGCCAGCAGGCCCGGAGCCCCAGATACGCAGTATTTT
>NA|TRBV11-2|TRBJ2-1|TRBD2
CASSLRRTSQPEQFF
TGTGCCAGCAGCTTAAGGAGGACTAGCCAACCAGAGCAGTTCTTC
>NA|TRBV29-1|TRBJ2-5|NA
CSVGTLLGETQYF
TGCAGCGTGGGGACCCTACTGGGGGAGACCCAGTACTTC
>NA|TRBV2|TRBJ2-7|TRBD1
CASSDGTGTYEQYF
TGTGCCAGCAGTGACGGGACAGGGACCTACGAGCAGTACTTC
>once|TRBV27|TRBJ2-6|NA
CASGTPFRFFSGANVLTF
TGTGCCAGCGGGACTCCGTTTAGATTTTTCTCTGGGGCCAACGTCCTGACTTTC
>NA|TRBV9|TRBJ1-4|NA
CASSVGGYGEKLFF
TGTGCCAGCAGCGTAGGGGGGTACGGTGAAAAACTGTTTTTT
>NA|TRBV2|TRBJ2-1|TRBD2
CASSDGTSGSWDEQFF
TGTGCCAGCAGTGATGGGACTAGCGGGAGTTGGGATGAGCAGTTCTTC
>once|TRBV12-5|TRBJ1-2|TRBD1
CASGLVYGTGNYGYTF
TGTGCTAGTGGTTTGGTATACGGGACAGGCAACTATGGCTACACCTTC
>NA|TRBV7-9|TRBJ2-5|NA
CASSLQETQYF
TGTGCCAGCAGTTTGCAGGAGACCCAGTACTTC